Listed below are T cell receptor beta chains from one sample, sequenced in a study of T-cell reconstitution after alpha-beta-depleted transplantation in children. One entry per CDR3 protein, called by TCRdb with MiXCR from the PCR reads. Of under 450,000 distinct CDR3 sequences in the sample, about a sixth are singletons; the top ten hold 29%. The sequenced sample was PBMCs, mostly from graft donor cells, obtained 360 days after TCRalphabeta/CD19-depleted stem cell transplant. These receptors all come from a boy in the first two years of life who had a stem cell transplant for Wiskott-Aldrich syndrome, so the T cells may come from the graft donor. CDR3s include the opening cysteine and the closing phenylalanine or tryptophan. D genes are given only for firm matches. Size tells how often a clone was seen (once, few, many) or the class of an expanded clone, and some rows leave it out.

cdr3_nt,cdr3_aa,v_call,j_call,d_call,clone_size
TGTGCCAGCAGCAAAAGCACAGGACTAGCGGGGGTCCAAGAGACCCAGTACTTC,CASSKSTGLAGVQETQYF,TRBV11-1,TRBJ2-5,TRBD2,few
TGTGCCAGCAGCGTGGGGTGGGGGGGAGAGCAGTACTTC,CASSVGWGGEQYF,TRBV7-2,TRBJ2-7,TRBD2,few
TGTGCCAGCAGTATTGGGCCCCTCGAGCAGTACTTC,CASSIGPLEQYF,TRBV7-9,TRBJ2-7,-,few
TGTGCCAGCAGCTTTTCTTGGAACACCGGGGAGCTGTTTTTT,CASSFSWNTGELFF,TRBV13,TRBJ2-2,-,few
TGTGCCAGCAGTACCCGGGGACTAGCGGTCAATGAGCAGTTCTTC,CASSTRGLAVNEQFF,TRBV12-3/TRBV12-4,TRBJ2-1,TRBD2,few
TGTGCCAGCAGCCTGCAGTATCGCACAGATACGCAGTATTTT,CASSLQYRTDTQYF,TRBV7-2,TRBJ2-3,-,few
TGTGCCACCAGCAGAGAAAGTCCCTACAATGAGCAGTTCTTC,CATSRESPYNEQFF,TRBV15,TRBJ2-1,-,few
TGTGCCAGCAGCAAGGGACAGGGGTACCAAGAGACCCAGTACTTC,CASSKGQGYQETQYF,TRBV14,TRBJ2-5,TRBD1,few
TGTGCCAGCAGTTATCGAGGGGACAGAACTGAAGCTTTCTTT,CASSYRGDRTEAFF,TRBV12-3/TRBV12-4,TRBJ1-1,TRBD1,-
TGCAGTGCTAGAAGGCAAGGGGCCGCCTACGAGCAGTACTTC,CSARRQGAAYEQYF,TRBV20-1,TRBJ2-7,-,-
TGCAGTGCTAGAAGTTTCGTGGGGAGTATGTACAATGAGCAGTTCTTC,CSARSFVGSMYNEQFF,TRBV20-1,TRBJ2-1,-,-
TGTGCCAGCAGTGACGGGCGGGAGGATTACAATGAGCAGTTCTTC,CASSDGREDYNEQFF,TRBV2,TRBJ2-1,TRBD2,few
TGCAGCGGTAACTTGAACACCGGGGAGCTGTTTTTT,CSGNLNTGELFF,TRBV29-1,TRBJ2-2,-,-
TGTGCCTGGAGTGTAGTGGCGAGCTCCTACAATGAGCAGTTCTTC,CAWSVVASSYNEQFF,TRBV30,TRBJ2-1,-,few
TGCAGCGTTGGGGGGACTTTCGCCGGGGAGCTGTTTTTT,CSVGGTFAGELFF,TRBV29-1,TRBJ2-2,-,few
TGTGCCAGCAGTTTAGCAAGCAGGCATTCACCCCTCCACTTT,CASSLASRHSPLHF,TRBV12-3/TRBV12-4,TRBJ1-6,-,few
TGCGCCAGCAGCTCCCGCCTAGGTCTCCACGAGCAGTACTTC,CASSSRLGLHEQYF,TRBV5-1,TRBJ2-7,-,-
TGCAGTGCTAGAGATACTTTGACAGGAAGAGATACGCAGTATTTT,CSARDTLTGRDTQYF,TRBV20-1,TRBJ2-3,-,-
TGTGCCAGCAGTTTCGGGGATCCCCGGGCCTACGAGCAGTACTTC,CASSFGDPRAYEQYF,TRBV12-3/TRBV12-4,TRBJ2-7,-,-
TGTGCCAGCAGCGTACCCGACCCGACAGGTCAGCAGTACTTC,CASSVPDPTGQQYF,TRBV7-9,TRBJ2-7,-,-
TGTGCCAGCAGTCGCGGACAGGACTCCTACGAGCAGTACTTC,CASSRGQDSYEQYF,TRBV12-3/TRBV12-4,TRBJ2-7,TRBD1,-
TGCAGTGCTAGAGATGTTGGCTACACCTTC,CSARDVGYTF,TRBV20-1,TRBJ1-2,-,-
TGTGCCAGCAGTTTTGGGAGGGGGGCTTCTAGAGGCTACACCTTC,CASSFGRGASRGYTF,TRBV12-3/TRBV12-4,TRBJ1-2,-,-
TGCGCCAGCAGTGAGTCGAAGGATAGGGTGCCACCCGGGACTAGCGGGAGAGGAACGCAGTATTTT,CASSESKDRVPPGTSGRGTQYF,TRBV10-1,TRBJ2-3,TRBD2,-
TGTGCCAGCAGCTTTTATAAAACTAGCGGGATGATCCGCGAGCAGTACTTC,CASSFYKTSGMIREQYF,TRBV7-9,TRBJ2-7,TRBD2,-
TGCAGCGTCAGCACAGACCATTTAGCCAAAAACATTCAGTACTTC,CSVSTDHLAKNIQYF,TRBV29-1,TRBJ2-4,-,-
TGCAGCGTTGACACCGGGGCTGGGGAAAAACTGTTTTTT,CSVDTGAGEKLFF,TRBV29-1,TRBJ1-4,-,few
TGCAGTGCTCCCACTACGATCGAAACCCAGTACTTC,CSAPTTIETQYF,TRBV20-1,TRBJ2-5,-,few
TGTGCCAGCAGGGACGTGGGGCTAGCGGGAGGGCCGAGCACAGATACGCAGTATTTT,CASRDVGLAGGPSTDTQYF,TRBV11-2,TRBJ2-3,TRBD2,-
TGTGCCAGCAGTCCAATCTGGTTGAGCACAGATACGCAGTATTTT,CASSPIWLSTDTQYF,TRBV12-3/TRBV12-4,TRBJ2-3,-,-
TGTGCCACCCTGCGGCCCCGGACTGTGAGCGAGCAGTACTTC,CATLRPRTVSEQYF,TRBV6-2/TRBV6-3,TRBJ2-7,-,few
TGTGCCAGCAGCTTAGTTCCTCAGGGAGAGACCCAGTACTTC,CASSLVPQGETQYF,TRBV11-2,TRBJ2-5,-,-
TGCAGTGCTAGAGATCGGAATCGGAACCGTCGGGATGAGCAGTTCTTC,CSARDRNRNRRDEQFF,TRBV20-1,TRBJ2-1,-,few
TGTGCCAGCAGCCCCCTTGGAGGGAGGTACTACGAGCAGTACTTC,CASSPLGGRYYEQYF,TRBV14,TRBJ2-7,-,few
TGCGCCAGCAGCCCGGAGGGGCGCTACGAGCAGTACTTC,CASSPEGRYEQYF,TRBV5-1,TRBJ2-7,-,few
TGTGCCAGCACCGTAAGGGGACAGACGGTTACCGGGGAGCTGTTTTTT,CASTVRGQTVTGELFF,TRBV11-2,TRBJ2-2,TRBD1,-
TGTGCCAGTAGTATAGTCGGGCCAAGTCAGTTCTTC,CASSIVGPSQFF,TRBV19,TRBJ2-1,-,-
TGTGCCAGCAGCTTACTGGCCTTCTCCTACGAGCAGTACTTC,CASSLLAFSYEQYF,TRBV7-2,TRBJ2-7,-,-
TGTGCCACCGGGACAGGGGGCACAGATACGCAGTATTTT,CATGTGGTDTQYF,TRBV28,TRBJ2-3,TRBD1,-
TGTGCCAGCAGTCCCCGACGGACGGAGACCCAGTACTTC,CASSPRRTETQYF,TRBV12-3/TRBV12-4,TRBJ2-5,-,-
TGTGCCAGCAGCCCCATAGCGGGCTACAATGAGCAGTTCTTC,CASSPIAGYNEQFF,TRBV7-9,TRBJ2-1,TRBD2,many
TGCAGCGTTGATTGGGGGGGGACAGATACGCAGTATTTT,CSVDWGGTDTQYF,TRBV29-1,TRBJ2-3,TRBD2,many
TGTGCCAGCAGTTTCACCGGACGTACCACTGAGCAGTTCTTC,CASSFTGRTTEQFF,TRBV25-1,TRBJ2-1,-,-
TGCGCCAGCAGCTTGGTAGCGCAGAGCTCCTACAATGAGCAGTTCTTC,CASSLVAQSSYNEQFF,TRBV5-1,TRBJ2-1,-,-
TGTGCCAGCAGGGTCGGGGGGGCTTACGAGCAGTACTTC,CASRVGGAYEQYF,TRBV12-3/TRBV12-4,TRBJ2-7,TRBD2,few
TGTGCCACCGGGACAATCTACGAGCAGTACTTC,CATGTIYEQYF,TRBV19,TRBJ2-7,-,-
TGCAGTGCTAGAGATCTGTGGGGCAGTTACAATGAGCAGTTCTTC,CSARDLWGSYNEQFF,TRBV20-1,TRBJ2-1,-,-
TGTGCCAGCAGTCTAAGCAAGGGGTGGGATTCACCCCTCCACTTT,CASSLSKGWDSPLHF,TRBV7-9,TRBJ1-6,-,few
TGCAGCGTTAGCGGGGGGGCAGATACGCAGTATTTT,CSVSGGADTQYF,TRBV29-1,TRBJ2-3,TRBD2,few
TGTGCCAGCAGCCTGGGGATTGGACTAGCGGGAGAGGTCGAGCAGTACTTC,CASSLGIGLAGEVEQYF,TRBV5-4,TRBJ2-7,TRBD2,-
TGTGCCAGCAGTCTTCTTTTGGGTCCCCAAGAGACCCAGTACTTC,CASSLLLGPQETQYF,TRBV12-3/TRBV12-4,TRBJ2-5,-,-
TGCAGTGCCCTACTAGCTAATAACAATGAGCAGTTCTTC,CSALLANNNEQFF,TRBV20-1,TRBJ2-1,-,-
TGCGCCAGCAGGTCTTATGCGAGCTCCTACAATGAGCAGTTCTTC,CASRSYASSYNEQFF,TRBV5-1,TRBJ2-1,-,many
TGTGCCAGCTGTTTGAGAGCGGGCAGGGGACCCTCTGGGGCCAACGTCCTGACTTTC,CASCLRAGRGPSGANVLTF,TRBV3-1,TRBJ2-6,-,-
TGCAGTGCTAGGCGCACTAGCGGTATATACAATGAGCAGTTCTTC,CSARRTSGIYNEQFF,TRBV20-1,TRBJ2-1,TRBD2,few
TGTGCCAGCAGTTTTAATTATGTGGAGACCCAGTACTTC,CASSFNYVETQYF,TRBV12-3/TRBV12-4,TRBJ2-5,-,-